The 17 T cell receptor beta chains given below trace back to one sample, sequenced in a study of beta chain features in type 1 diabetes. Study conclusions and caveats: TCRB CDR3s were moderately but significantly shorter in Type 1 diabetes patients in all four CD4+ subsets.

The antigens of these receptors remain unknown. What was sequenced were expressed TCRB transcripts, since all of the isolated RNA had been reverse transcribed. The method was immunoSEQ multiplex PCR; TCRdb's version includes in-frame clones alone and lacks a portion of them. The sample carries about 180,000 clones, approximately 7.8% recorded once. Sequencing input: central memory CD4+ T cells from blood. The receptors shown here come from a woman between 35 and 50 years old with type 1 diabetes.

This clone appeared a few times. V usage is TRBV7-2 and J usage is TRBJ1-5; tentative D call: TRBD1 (6 bases). V lost 5 bases and J lost 4, with 18 bases in between. The CDR3 contains 16 residues. In germline, CDR1 is SGHTA, CDR2 FQGNSA. In nucleotides, the CDR3 is TGTGCCAGCAGCCGAGAGCCAGGGGTAAGGAATCAGCCCCAGCATTTT. It codes for CASSREPGVRNQPQHF.

The chain links TRBV11-2 to TRBJ2-1; D call uncertain. CDR1 is SGHAT and CDR2 is FQNNGV in the germline V gene. V lost 3 bases to trimming and J lost 4 bases, with 10 bases between them. CDR3 length: 14 amino acids. CDR3 sequence: CASSLAGWYNEQFF. CDR3 sequence (DNA): TGTGCCAGCAGCTTGGCAGGATGGTACAATGAGCAGTTCTTC.

This clone showed up just a few times. The same CDR3 can be traced to other DNA sequences in this sample. J is TRBJ2-6 and V is TRBV9; TRBD1 aligns across 9 bases. The CDR3 runs 16 residues. The V gene end was trimmed by 4 bases and the J gene end by 2 bases; junction bases not matched to a gene: 4. From germline, CDR1 is SGDLS and CDR2 YYNGEE. The CDR3 coding sequence is TGTGCCAGCAGCCCCCGGACAGGGGCTGGGGCCAACGTCCTGACTTTC. Protein sequence: CASSPRTGAGANVLTF.

This clone has a handful of counts. The chain is built from TRBV11-2 and TRBJ1-1; perhaps TRBD1 as D (5 bases). Germline CDR1 reads SGHAT; CDR2 reads FQNNGV. The CDR3 covers 15 residues. V was shortened by 5 bases and J by 0 bases, with 13 bases between the two germline ends. The DNA of the CDR3 is TGTGCCAGCAGCCACCGTTGGGGCTTGAACACTGAAGCTTTCTTT. Translating gives CASSHRWGLNTEAFF.

This chain links TRBV5-1 with TRBJ1-1; D may be TRBD1 (5 bases). Looked up from germline, CDR1 is SGHRS and CDR2 is YFSETQ. V dropped 1 base and J dropped 11 bases, with 18 bases sitting between them. This CDR3 has 14 residues. Here the CDR3 reads CASSLSGRFSEAFF. As DNA, the CDR3 is TGCGCCAGCAGCTTGTCAGGGAGGTTCTCCGAGGCTTTCTTT.

This clone has just a few counts. The rearrangement links TRBV2 to TRBJ2-7; 10 bases are shared with TRBD1. This CDR3 contains 14 residues. V trimming: 4 bases; J trimming: 4 bases; junction bases outside the gene matches: 4. CDR1 and CDR2 (germline): SNHLY, FYNNEI. CDR3 sequence reads: CASSGPGQGYEQYF. In DNA, the CDR3 is TGTGCCAGCAGTGGCCCGGGACAGGGGTACGAGCAGTACTTC.

The chain links TRBV5-8 to TRBJ2-3; TRBD2 is a possible D gene (5 bases). The CDR3 sequence is 13 residues long. Germline V gene data show CDR1 as SGHTS and CDR2 as YDEGEE. Trimming stripped 3 bases from V and 1 base from J, with 6 bases between. The CDR3 DNA is TGTGCCAGCAGCTGGCGGGGCACAGATACGCAGTATTTT. Translated: CASSWRGTDTQYF.

V is TRBV30 and J is TRBJ1-2, with TRBD1 matching over 7 bases. The CDR3 extends over 12 amino acids. From germline, CDR1 is GTSNPN and CDR2 SVGIG (reference sequence). The V segment lost 5 bases and the J segment 2 bases; nucleotides outside the gene matches: 2. The CDR3 sequence is CAWETGNYGYTF. The CDR3 DNA follows: TGTGCCTGGGAGACAGGGAACTATGGCTACACCTTC.

The rearrangement uses TRBV5-1 and TRBJ2-7; TRBD1 matches at 8 bases. V shed 0 bases and J 5 bases; nucleotides not matched to a gene: 4. Germline V CDR1 and CDR2: SGHRS, YFSETQ. The CDR3 runs 14 residues. CDR3 region: CASSLAPGGDEQYF. CDR3 coding DNA: TGCGCCAGCAGCTTGGCCCCAGGGGGCGACGAGCAGTACTTC.

The chain uses TRBV4-1 and TRBJ1-5; 10 bases map to TRBD1. This CDR3 has 15 amino acids. Unmatched junction bases numbered 9, after V lost 3 bases and J lost 10 bases. Germline V gene lookup returns CDR1 MGHRA and CDR2 YSYEKL. The CDR3 DNA follows: TGCGCCAGCAGCCAGGACAGGGGGGCAGAGCGTCCCCAGCATTTT. It is translated as CASSQDRGAERPQHF.

The table lists this clone with a few counts. The chain has TRBV28 and TRBJ2-7; 7 nucleotides agree with TRBD1. The CDR3 loop spans 14 amino acids. Germline CDR1 MDHEN, CDR2 SYDVKM. Trimming took 4 bases from V and 3 from J; bases not matched to a gene: 6. The CDR3: CASSYLTGDYEQYF. Written as DNA, the CDR3 is TGTGCCAGCAGTTATTTAACAGGGGACTACGAGCAGTACTTC. Together with reference TRBV28 and TRBJ2-7, the CDR3 gives the full variable domain: DVKVTQSSRYLVKRTGEKVFLECVQDMDHENMFWYRQDPGLGLRLIYFSYDVKMKEKGDIPEGYSVSREKKERFSLILESASTNQTSMYLCASSYLTGDYEQYFGPGTRLTVT.

In this sample, this clone turned up a few times. The V call is TRBV15, the J call TRBJ1-4; D might be TRBD1 (6 bases). The CDR3 totals 17 residues. CDR1 is LNHNV, CDR2 YYDKDF, per germline (reference sequence). V dropped 1 base and J dropped 4 bases, with 16 bases sitting between them. In DNA form, the CDR3 reads TGTGCCACCAGCAGAGTGCAGGGGAGGGCTATTAATGAAAAACTGTTTTTT. Amino acid sequence: CATSRVQGRAINEKLFF.

This clone has more than one count but fewer than ten. This rearrangement joins TRBV18 to TRBJ2-7; tentative D call: TRBD1 (5 bases). Germline V gives CDR1 KGHSH, CDR2 LQKENI. CDR3 size: 15 residues. V was shortened by 2 bases and J by 0 bases, with 11 bases between the two germline ends. This CDR3 reads CASSPSEGDSYEQYF. CDR3 bases: TGTGCCAGCTCACCATCAGAAGGGGACTCCTACGAGCAGTACTTC.

The chain links TRBV11-1 to TRBJ2-1; D is possibly TRBD2 (5 bases). Per the germline V gene, CDR1 is SGHAT and CDR2 is FQDESV (reference sequence). Trimming stripped 0 bases from V and 0 bases from J, with 9 bases between. The CDR3 covers 16 residues. The CDR3 DNA reads TGTGCCAGCAGCTTAGCGCGTCGGGGCTCCTACAATGAGCAGTTCTTC. Translation: CASSLARRGSYNEQFF. Variable domain in full (rest from reference TRBV11-1 and TRBJ2-1): EAEVAQSPRYKITEKSQAVAFWCDPISGHATLYWYRQILGQGPELLVQFQDESVVDDSQLPKDRFSAERLKGVDSTLKIQPAELGDSAMYLCASSLARRGSYNEQFFGPGTRLTVL.

The CDR3: CASSLEGLGVSYEQYF. For the CDR3, the DNA is TGTGCCAGCAGCTTGGAGGGACTAGGGGTGTCCTACGAGCAGTACTTC. The chain links TRBV5-6 to TRBJ2-7; 8 bases line up with TRBD2. The length of the CDR3 is 16 residues. The germline V gene has CDR1 SGHDT and CDR2 YYEEEE. V was pared by 0 bases and J by 1 base, with 6 bases of the junction left unmatched.

The chain recombines TRBV18 with TRBJ1-1; no clear D gene. This CDR3 is 12 amino acids long. Germline CDR1 is KGHSH and CDR2 is LQKENI. The V gene lost 5 bases and the J gene lost 7 bases, with 11 bases spanning the gap. The CDR3 DNA sequence: TGTGCCAGCTCAGAGGAGAGAGTTGAAGCTTTCTTT. It yields the protein CASSEERVEAFF.

This clone was found many times. The chain has TRBV6-5 and TRBJ1-2, with 9 bases identical to TRBD1. The CDR3 is 16 amino acids. Per germline, CDR1 MNHEY and CDR2 SVGAGI. The V gene end was trimmed by 0 bases and the J gene end by 4 bases; junction bases not matched to a gene: 6. The CDR3: CASSYSGTGKGYGYTF. The CDR3 DNA reads as TGTGCCAGCAGTTACTCCGGGACAGGGAAGGGCTATGGCTACACCTTC.